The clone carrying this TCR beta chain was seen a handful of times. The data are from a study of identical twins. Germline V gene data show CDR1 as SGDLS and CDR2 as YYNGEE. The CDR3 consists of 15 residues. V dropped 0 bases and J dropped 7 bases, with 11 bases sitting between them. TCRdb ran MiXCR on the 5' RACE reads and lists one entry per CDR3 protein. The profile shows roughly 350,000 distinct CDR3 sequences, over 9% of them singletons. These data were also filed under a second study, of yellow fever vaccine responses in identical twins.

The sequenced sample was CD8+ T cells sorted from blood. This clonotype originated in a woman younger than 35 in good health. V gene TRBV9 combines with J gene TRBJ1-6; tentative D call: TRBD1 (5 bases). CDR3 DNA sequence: TGTGCCAGCAGCGTAGATGGGGCTGGGAATTCACCCCTCCACTTT. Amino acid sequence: CASSVDGAGNSPLHF.